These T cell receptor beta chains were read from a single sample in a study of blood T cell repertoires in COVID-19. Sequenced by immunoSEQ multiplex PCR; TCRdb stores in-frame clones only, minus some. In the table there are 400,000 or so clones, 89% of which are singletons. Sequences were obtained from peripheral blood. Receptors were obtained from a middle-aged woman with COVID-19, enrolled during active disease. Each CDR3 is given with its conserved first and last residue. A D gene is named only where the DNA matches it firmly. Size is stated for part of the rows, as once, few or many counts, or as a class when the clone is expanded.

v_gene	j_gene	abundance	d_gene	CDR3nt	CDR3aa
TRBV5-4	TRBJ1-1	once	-	TGTGCCAGCAGCTTGGGACACCGAAACACTGAAGCTTTCTTT	CASSLGHRNTEAFF
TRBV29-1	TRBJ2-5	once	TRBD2	TGCAGCGTTTCGGGGGGGCCCCACCCCTCGGAGACCCAGTACTTC	CSVSGGPHPSETQYF
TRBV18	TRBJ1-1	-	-	TGTGCCAGCTCACAGACTCAAGTGGGCACTGAAGCTTTCTTT	CASSQTQVGTEAFF
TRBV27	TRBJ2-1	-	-	TGTGCCAGCAGTTTATCGATGGAGGCCCTTATGTTTCGAGAGCAGTTCTTC	CASSLSMEALMFREQFF
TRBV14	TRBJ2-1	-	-	TGTGCCAGCAGCCCAAGCCCGGGACTCTCGCTGCTAAGCCATGAGCAGTTCTTC	CASSPSPGLSLLSHEQFF
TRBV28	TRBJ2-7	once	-	TGTGCCAGCAGTAAGGGGGTGGACCCCTCCTACGAGCAGTACTTC	CASSKGVDPSYEQYF
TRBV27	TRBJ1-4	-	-	TGTGCCAGCAGTTTATCGAGAGCTAATGAAAAACTGTTTTTT	CASSLSRANEKLFF
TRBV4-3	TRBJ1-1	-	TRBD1	TGCGCCAGCAGCCTACAAACAGGGGATGGGGCTTTCTTT	CASSLQTGDGAFF
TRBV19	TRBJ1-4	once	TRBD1	TGTGCCAGTAGTACCAGGACAGGGGGAGGCGAAAAACTGTTTTTT	CASSTRTGGGEKLFF
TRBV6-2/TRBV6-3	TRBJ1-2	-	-	TGTGCCAGCAGTTCATGGACAGAGCAAGGCTACACCTTC	CASSSWTEQGYTF
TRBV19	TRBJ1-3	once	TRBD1	TGTGCCAGTAGTCCGACAGGGCGTGGAGACACCATATATTTT	CASSPTGRGDTIYF
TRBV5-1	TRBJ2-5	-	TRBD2	TGCGCCAGCAGCTTAGGTACTAGCGCCTTCCAAGAGACCCAGTACTTC	CASSLGTSAFQETQYF
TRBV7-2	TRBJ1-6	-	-	TGTGCCAGCAGCTTACCCCCGAGTTCCCCCCTCCACTTT	CASSLPPSSPLHF
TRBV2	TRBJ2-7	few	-	TGTGCCAGCAGTGAGGCTTCCGGACGGGGTAGGCTTTCCTACGAGCAGTACTTC	CASSEASGRGRLSYEQYF
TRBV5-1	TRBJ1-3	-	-	TGCGCCAGCAGAGGGGATCCCTCTGGAAACACCATATATTTT	CASRGDPSGNTIYF
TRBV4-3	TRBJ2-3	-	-	TGCGCCAGCAGCCAAGATGTCCCGGCAGGGGGGACCTTCACAGATACGCAGTATTTT	CASSQDVPAGGTFTDTQYF
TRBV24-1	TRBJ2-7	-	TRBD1	TGTGCCACCAGTGATCCTCGGACAGGCTCCTACGAGCAGTACTTC	CATSDPRTGSYEQYF
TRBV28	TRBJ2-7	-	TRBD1	TGTGCCTACGGACCCTGGGACAGGGTCAACGAGCAGTACTTC	CAYGPWDRVNEQYF
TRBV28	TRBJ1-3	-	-	TGTGCCAGCAGTCCCGGGTCCTCTGGAAACACCATATATTTT	CASSPGSSGNTIYF
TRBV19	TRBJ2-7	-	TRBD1	TGTGCCAGTAGGACTACGGGACAGGGCTACGAGCAGTACTTC	CASRTTGQGYEQYF
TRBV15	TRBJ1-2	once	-	TGTGCCACCAGCAGAGATTCGCGCGGTACCACTCGGGGCTATGGCTACACCTTC	CATSRDSRGTTRGYGYTF
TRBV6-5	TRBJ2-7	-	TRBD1	TGTGCCAGCCGCCGAGACAGGGGGACCTACGAGCAGTACTTC	CASRRDRGTYEQYF
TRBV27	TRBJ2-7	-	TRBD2	TGTGCCAGCAGTTCCCGGACTAGCGGGAGGGAAGGCGCCTACGAGCAGTACTTC	CASSSRTSGREGAYEQYF
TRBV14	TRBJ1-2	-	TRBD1	TGTGCCAGCAGCCAAGTAGCCGACAGGGGACGAGGCTACACCTTC	CASSQVADRGRGYTF
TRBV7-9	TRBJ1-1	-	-	TGTGCCAGCAGCTTATGGGAGGGTGGGGTTTACACTGAAGCTTTCTTT	CASSLWEGGVYTEAFF
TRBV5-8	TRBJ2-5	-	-	TGTGCCAGCAGCTTGCGGGTTAAGGAGACCCAGTACTTC	CASSLRVKETQYF
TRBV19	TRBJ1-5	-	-	TGTGCCAGTAGTTTTCTATCGACAAGAAGCAATCAGCCCCAGCATTTT	CASSFLSTRSNQPQHF
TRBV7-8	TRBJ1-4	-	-	TGTGCCAGCAGCCCTTGGACACAGAATGAAAAACTGTTTTTT	CASSPWTQNEKLFF
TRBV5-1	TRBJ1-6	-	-	TGCGCCAGCAGGTCCCAGGAATCACCCCTCCACTTT	CASRSQESPLHF